This record covers a single T cell receptor (beta chain). The clone's antigen remains unknown. Per-base quality was not reported, and no clone a single base away is much larger than it. The data originate from a study of cytomegalovirus exposure and HLA in healthy donors listed by TCRdb under 2017. A note on the overall study: In an earlier analysis of under 750 of the donors, 276 Gb of sequence data and roughly 100 million unique TCR beta sequences from about 179 million T cells were reported. About 280 gigabases of sequencing data and around 80 million unique TCR sequences made up an early release that covered approximately 620 HLA-typed donors. Of the approximately 400 genotyped donors, more than 75% were placed in the genetic ancestry cluster associated with self-reported Caucasian donors. The aim of the study was to test whether cataloging public T cell receptors could identify signatures of past pathogen exposure. The T cell repertoires of some 700 subjects were profiled by immunosequencing and related to cytomegalovirus serostatus. In addition to the first cohort of 666 subjects, a separate validation cohort of approximately 130 different subjects was used. To predict cytomegalovirus infection status, the study brought together high-throughput TCR immunosequencing, statistical association of individual TCRs with disease status, and machine learning. To study patterns of TCR occurrence, a later analysis re-analyzed previously published TCR beta repertoires from 650 to 750 donors and added high-resolution HLA genotyping. Rather than using new phenotypic data, the later analysis identified candidate immune exposures from TCR beta sequences and from how often those sequences occurred across donors. An earlier analysis of 587 of the donors used high-throughput TCR beta sequencing to judge whether each TCR beta V gene segment behaved as functional or pseudogenic. Donor age, sex, ethnicity and CMV serostatus were compiled alongside the repertoire data. A later genetic analysis used genome-wide SNP genotypes for about 55% of the 666 donors, treating that subset as a discovery cohort. All discovery cohort repertoires had been generated using a single sequencing platform. Both class I and class II loci were covered by HLA typing, at four-digit resolution. The number of donors typed differed by locus, with roughly 620-630 for A, B, C, DRB1 and DQB1, more than 500 for DQA1, some 570 for DPA1, and approximately 470 for DPB1. Several DR-DQ haplotypes were treated as single units for association and clustering because of strong linkage in the cohort. Among around 400 genotyped donors of the cohort, an average of around 220,000 unique TCR beta nucleotide sequences was sequenced per donor, of which roughly 17% were non-productive.

In total, just over 650 healthy bone marrow donors made up the cohort. All cohort members were sampled while nominally healthy, although unrecorded immune exposures were likely present. The donor tested CMV seronegative and was one of the 352 seronegative cohort members. A peripheral blood sample was collected from each donor, and TCR beta sequencing was performed on peripheral blood mononuclear cells. Genomic DNA extraction from the blood cell samples was performed with the Qiagen DNeasy Blood Extraction Kit. The method was the immunoSEQ multiplex PCR assay. For the multiplex PCR, a mixture combining 60 forward primers for TCR Vbeta segments and 13 reverse primers for TCR Jbeta segments was used. The CDR3 region of rearranged TCR beta genes was amplified from genomic DNA with a multiplex PCR assay. The amplified TCR beta libraries were sequenced on the Illumina HiSeq System as 87-base-pair reads. On the authors' methods: Across the 670 or so repertoires, a later analysis counted roughly 84 million unique TCR beta chains, approximately 12 million of which were shared by at least two donors. To remove PCR and sequencing errors, raw reads were error-corrected and collapsed into unique sequences using a nearest-neighbor algorithm that merged closely related sequences. Alignment of CDR3 sequences to IMGT reference sequences was used to assign V, D and J gene segments. For a sequence to be retained, at least a six-nucleotide match to both a V gene segment and a J gene segment was required. Rearrangements were called productive when the CDR3 lacked stop codons and stayed in frame with V and J; all others were non-productive. CDR3 was defined by IMGT convention, running from the second conserved V-encoded cysteine to the conserved J-encoded phenylalanine. In an earlier analysis of more than 550 of the donors, sequences lacking an unambiguous match to a single V gene segment were excluded. In an earlier analysis of some 590 of the donors, V segments were called functional above 56.7% productive rearrangements and were called segregating when the between-donor standard deviation exceeded 5%. A statistical classification framework was built to diagnose cytomegalovirus status from the catalog of TCR beta chain sequences. In a later analysis, TCR nucleotide sequences were compared against IMGT/GENE-DB human TR gene sequences so that V and J genes could be assigned. The TCRdist pipeline was used in a later analysis to assign CDR3 sequences and most-parsimonious VDJ recombination scenarios. In a later analysis, each TCR beta chain was defined by its CDR3 amino acid sequence together with its V-gene family, and reads lacking a unique V-gene family were excluded. A later analysis removed roughly 590 highly shared, low-generation-probability nucleotide sequences to deal with suspected cross-contamination and a sequencing artifact. For each public chain, a later analysis derived a clonal expansion index from normalized ranks of inferred template counts within each repertoire. A later analysis computed generation probabilities with a VDJ recombination model fitted to out-of-frame rearrangements, and checked the results against IGoR. In a later analysis, hypergeometric tests were used to score TCR-TCR, TCR-HLA and TCR-CMV co-occurrence, with a repertoire-size bias correction applied to TCR pairs. In a later analysis, false discovery rates were estimated by permuting HLA or CMV assignments 20 times. In a later analysis, co-occurring TCRs were grouped using DBSCAN, with TCRdist sequence similarity added in when clustering inside HLA-allele-positive subsets. Repertoires with fewer than 30,000 or more than 120,000 public chains, plus five repertoires with anomalous nucleotide sharing, were excluded from co-occurrence clustering. Sourced from immuneACCESS, this table was stored by TCRdb with only in-frame sequences that have V and J called. A share of the clones is absent; for the studies checked, an unresolved V gene accounts for under half, and the remainder has no known explanation. That table is the source of V, J and clone size, and D and trimming were worked out from the DNA. Here the sample has approximately 140,000 clones; around three quarters occur a single time. The ten largest clones add up to under 2.5% of the sample.

The CDR3 runs 16 amino acids, cysteine and phenylalanine included. Only CDR3 DNA is held: 48 bases, read in frame from base 1. Trimming leaves V shorter by 4 bases and J shorter by 6 bases, with the junction holding 12 bases beyond the gene matches. As encoded in the germline V gene (reference sequence), CDR1 is SEHNR while CDR2 is FQNEAQ. What the study reported, not specific to this receptor: A later analysis found that most CMV-associated TCR beta chains appeared HLA-restricted, with HLA associations seemingly driven largely by CMV exposure. A later analysis reported that several top co-occurrence clusters appeared linked to parvovirus B19, influenza, CMV and Epstein-Barr virus. Most TCR sequences were seen in very few donors, while some public TCRs were found in many individuals. Because the 87-base-pair reads could not distinguish some IMGT-functional V segments, including TRBV6-2 and TRBV6-3, those segments were excluded. Immune exposure information for the cohort was limited to CMV serostatus. The earlier analysis of approximately 540 of the donors excluded roughly 16 rarely observed V segments, including chromosome 9 orphons, because counts were too low. Linkage disequilibrium might explain the correlated functional status among segregating V segments, but an unknown experimental factor could not be ruled out. Only TCR beta chains were sequenced in this cohort, and the absence of alpha or paired-chain data limited detectable features. A later analysis associated some 17,000 TCR beta sequences with specific HLA alleles at a false discovery rate of 0.05. A later analysis found that TCR association rates varied across HLA loci, with DRB1 alleles showing the most associated TCRs and HLA-C alleles the fewest. An earlier analysis of around 500 of the donors showed that most TCR beta V segments appeared in productive rearrangements either about 87% or about 30% of the time, which broadly matched IMGT annotations. A total of about 180 TCR beta chains were listed by the study as associated with cytomegalovirus. Cytomegalovirus status was reported to be diagnosed by the classifier with high specificity and sensitivity in both the original and validation cohorts. According to the authors, the approach could potentially be generalized to other disease states and immunological phenotypes. V-gene and J-gene trimming of TCR beta chains was associated with a missense DCLRE1C variant in a later genetic analysis, and the association was replicated in an independent cohort. When HLA alleles, especially DR and DQ, strongly co-occurred, TCR associations were difficult to assign to individual alleles. Compared with the roughly 700-donor mean, donors in an Asian-associated ancestry cluster had fewer N-insertions in productive TCRs, according to a later genetic analysis. The sequencing pipeline was judged likely to have produced a cluster of highly shared sequence variants as a technical artifact. In a later analysis, HLA-associated TCR beta chains showed more clonal expansion and lower generation probabilities than non-associated chains that were equally common. Roughly uniform sequencing depth across donors was assumed in presence/absence analyses, although this assumption may not hold. In vitro tests confirmed that a few of the cytomegalovirus-associated TCR beta chains recognize cytomegalovirus antigens. A further reported finding was that TCR beta sequences accurately predicted the HLA-A and HLA-B alleles for most subjects in the first cohort. Because HLA typing was missing for some donors at each locus, association tests included only the typed subset.

The receptor's source is a man aged 25 to 45 in good health and CMV-seronegative. Sequencing input: PBMCs. This chain joins TRBV7-9 to TRBJ2-1, with 7 junctional bases fitting TRBD1. The CDR3 region has the sequence CASSSPQGVGGNEQFF. The DNA reads as follows: TGTGCCAGCAGCTCGCCCCAGGGGGTCGGAGGCAATGAGCAGTTCTTC.